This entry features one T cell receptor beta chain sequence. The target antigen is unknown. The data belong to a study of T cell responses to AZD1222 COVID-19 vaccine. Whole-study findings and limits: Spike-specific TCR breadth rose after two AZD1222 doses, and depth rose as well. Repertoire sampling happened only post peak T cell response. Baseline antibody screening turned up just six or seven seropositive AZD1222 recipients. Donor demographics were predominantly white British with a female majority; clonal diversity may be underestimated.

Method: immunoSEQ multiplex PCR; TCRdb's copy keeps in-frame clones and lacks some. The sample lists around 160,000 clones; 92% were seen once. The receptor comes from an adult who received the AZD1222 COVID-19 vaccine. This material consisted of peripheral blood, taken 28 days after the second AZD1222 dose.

CDR3 region: CASSPGTGGTNYGYTF. CDR3 DNA sequence: TGTGCCAGCTCACCAGGGACAGGGGGTACGAACTATGGCTACACCTTC. V gene TRBV18 combines with J gene TRBJ1-2; TRBD1 matches 11 bases. CDR1 is KGHSH, CDR2 LQKENI, per germline. V was pared by 2 bases and J by 2 bases, with 4 bases of the junction left unmatched. The CDR3 spans 16 residues.